Only one count was recorded for the clone carrying this T cell receptor (beta chain). Its antigen is unknown. Regarding the study as a whole: Tumor-infiltrating Treg TCR alpha and beta sequences overlapped most with tumor naive CD4+ T cells, then blood naive. Larger-cohort validation covered only one TCR beta V-J rearrangement. Tumor memory CD4+ T cell TCR gene usage clustered with blood and lymph node memory CD4+ cells and lymph node naive CD4+ cells.

After constant-region reverse-primer amplification, full-length variable regions underwent semi-nested PCR with Nested Universal Primer A. TCRdb redid the calling of the 5' RACE reads with MiXCR, one entry per CDR3 protein. This table holds roughly 45,000 distinct CDR3 sequences, less than 25% found once. Tregs were sorted as CD4+CD25+CD127-/low cells. This receptor was taken from a female donor with breast cancer. Sequenced: Tregs sorted from blood.

The CDR3 bases are TGTGCCACCAGTGATGGGACAGGGTGGTCCTACGAGCAGTACTTC. The encoded protein is CATSDGTGWSYEQYF. This chain connects TRBV24-1 to TRBJ2-7; 9 bases match TRBD1. V lost 3 bases, J lost 1 base, and 3 bases stayed unmatched. CDR1 is KGHDR, CDR2 SFDVKD, per germline. The CDR3 spans 15 residues.